Listed below are T cell receptor beta chains from one sample, sequenced in a study of OX40 agonist ivuxolimab in advanced cancers. The data were produced by immunoSEQ multiplex PCR, yet TCRdb's version contains in-frame clones alone and is incomplete. The sample includes around 76,000 clones, roughly 82% of them seen just once. The sequences come from CD4+ or CD8+ T cells sorted from blood, collected in a trial of the OX40 agonist ivuxolimab. The receptors were sampled from an adult with an advanced solid tumor such as melanoma, head and neck, liver or kidney cancer. CDR3s include the opening cysteine and the closing phenylalanine or tryptophan. The order of the fields is V gene, D gene, J gene, clone size, CDR3 protein, CDR3 DNA. D genes are given only for firm matches. Size values are once, few and many counts, or a class for expanded clones, and some rows have none.

>TRBV6-6|TRBD2|TRBJ2-7|.
CASNGAGGFYEQYF
TGTGCCAGCAACGGAGCGGGGGGTTTCTACGAGCAGTACTTC
>TRBV2|.|TRBJ2-1|.
CASSGYNEQFF
TGTGCCAGCAGTGGCTACAATGAGCAGTTCTTC
>TRBV25-1|TRBD2|TRBJ2-3|.
CASSEGRDVDTQYF
TGTGCCAGCAGTGAAGGGAGGGATGTAGATACGCAGTATTTT
>TRBV9|.|TRBJ1-2|.
CASSVDRGGYTF
TGTGCCAGCAGCGTAGACCGCGGGGGCTACACCTTC
>TRBV19|.|TRBJ2-3|.
CASKAVGTDTQYF
TGTGCCTCCAAAGCGGTTGGCACAGATACGCAGTATTTT
>TRBV7-2|.|TRBJ2-1|.
CASSLEVVRPEQFF
TGTGCCAGCAGCTTAGAGGTGGTTAGGCCTGAGCAGTTCTTC
>TRBV7-2|.|TRBJ1-3|.
CASSLRSTGNTIYF
TGTGCCAGCAGCCTTCGGAGCACTGGAAACACCATATATTTT
>TRBV2|.|TRBJ1-5|once
CASSSGGQPQHF
TGTGCCAGTTCAAGCGGAGGGCAGCCCCAGCATTTT
>TRBV7-2|.|TRBJ1-5|.
CASSLSTGGTQPQHF
TGTGCCAGCAGCTTAAGTACGGGGGGGACTCAGCCCCAGCATTTT
>TRBV9|.|TRBJ1-2|.
CASSKQRDHPGYTF
TGTGCCAGCAGCAAACAAAGAGACCACCCTGGCTACACCTTC
>TRBV20-1|.|TRBJ2-7|.
CSARDNYEQYF
TGCAGTGCTAGGGACAACTACGAGCAGTACTTC
>TRBV7-9|TRBD1|TRBJ1-2|.
CASTFPGQVNYGYTF
TGTGCCAGCACCTTCCCCGGACAGGTTAACTATGGCTACACCTTC
>TRBV10-3|TRBD1|TRBJ1-3|.
CAISGRTGGSSGNTIYF
TGTGCCATCAGTGGGAGAACAGGGGGAAGCTCTGGAAACACCATATATTTT
>TRBV5-1|TRBD1|TRBJ2-7|.
CASSGQGPDEQYF
TGCGCCAGCAGCGGACAGGGCCCCGACGAGCAGTACTTC
>TRBV6-5|.|TRBJ1-5|.
CASSRLQNQPQHF
TGTGCCAGCAGTCGCCTACAGAATCAGCCCCAGCATTTT
>TRBV7-8|TRBD2|TRBJ2-1|.
CASSLVGGSGGRNEQFF
TGTGCCAGCAGCTTAGTAGGGGGAAGCGGGGGGCGGAATGAGCAGTTCTTC
>TRBV5-5|TRBD1|TRBJ1-5|.
CASSLVTGVGNQPQHF
TGTGCCAGCAGCTTGGTAACAGGGGTAGGCAATCAGCCCCAGCATTTT
>TRBV12-5|.|TRBJ1-3|.
CASGYDTIYF
TGTGCTAGTGGTTATGACACCATATATTTT
>TRBV10-1|.|TRBJ1-1|.
CATQSQAGAGEAFF
TGCGCCACCCAGTCCCAGGCGGGAGCCGGTGAAGCTTTCTTT
>TRBV5-3|.|TRBJ2-7|.
CARTRGGSYEQYF
TGTGCCAGAACCAGAGGGGGTTCCTACGAGCAGTACTTC
>TRBV7-3|.|TRBJ2-3|.
CASSPLPRGSTDTQYF
TGTGCCAGCAGCCCCCTCCCTAGGGGAAGCACAGATACGCAGTATTTT
>TRBV5-1|TRBD2|TRBJ2-5|.
CASSLAIGGGHLKETQYF
TGCGCCAGCAGCTTGGCCATCGGCGGGGGTCACCTTAAAGAGACCCAGTACTTC
>TRBV15|.|TRBJ1-2|.
CATSRNVATDYYGYTF
TGTGCCACCAGCAGAAATGTCGCGACAGACTACTATGGCTACACCTTC
>TRBV5-8|.|TRBJ1-1|.
CASSRTTGQNTEAFF
TGTGCCAGCAGCCGCACCACAGGCCAAAACACTGAAGCTTTCTTT
>TRBV7-3|TRBD2|TRBJ2-2|.
CASSSKGTSGTGELFF
TGTGCCAGCAGCTCAAAAGGGACTAGCGGCACCGGGGAGCTGTTTTTT
>TRBV7-3|.|TRBJ2-2|once
CASKAGPTGELFF
TGTGCCAGCAAGGCGGGGCCCACCGGGGAGCTGTTTTTT
>TRBV5-1|.|TRBJ2-2|.
CASSLVTGNTGELFF
TGCGCCAGCAGCTTGGTGACGGGAAACACCGGGGAGCTGTTTTTT
>TRBV19|.|TRBJ1-6|.
CASSMEVGDNSPLHF
TGTGCCAGTAGTATGGAAGTCGGCGATAATTCACCCCTCCACTTT
>TRBV19|.|TRBJ1-1|.
CASSIRQRPAFF
TGTGCCAGTAGTATCCGGCAGAGGCCAGCTTTCTTT
>TRBV7-8|.|TRBJ2-5|.
CASSLAGETQYF
TGTGCCAGCAGCTTAGCGGGAGAGACCCAGTACTTC
>TRBV5-7|.|TRBJ1-1|.
CASSPGMVSQNTEAFF
TGTGCCAGCAGCCCGGGAATGGTCAGCCAGAACACTGAAGCTTTCTTT